The entry below describes one T cell receptor beta chain. It lacks a known antigen. Base qualities are not provided; no much larger clone lies one nucleotide away. Participants in the prospective study were enrolled through a virtual design, were aged roughly 18 to 95 years, and lived in roughly 24 United States geographic areas. In the prospective study, cohorts were assigned on the basis of participant-reported clinical history obtained from a screening survey and a study questionnaire. A participant counted as exposed if, within 2 weeks of entering the study, that participant had been in contact with someone who had a PCR-confirmed or clinician-diagnosed COVID-19 case. In the prospective study, mobile phlebotomists collected whole blood, serum and a nasopharyngeal or oropharyngeal swab from each participant. Participants in the prospective study had the option to provide additional blood draws and questionnaires over an approximately 2-month period. Blood samples from the prospective study were shipped frozen or at room temperature prior to DNA extraction.

The CDR3 holds 13 amino acids from the cysteine to the phenylalanine. Of all the DNA, just the CDR3 is kept, 39 bases in frame from base 1. V lost 6 bases and J lost 4 bases; the stretch between them is 12 bases long. The germline V gene specifies SGHTA as CDR1 and FQGNSA as CDR2. The data belong to a study of blood T cell repertoires in COVID-19 (dated by TCRdb to about 2020). For context, the study as a whole: Collaborator samples came from the United States, Italy and Spain and covered acute and convalescent phases of COVID-19. The material from the prospective study consisted of cDNA or gDNA derived from T cells, B-cell-depleted T cells, or PBMCs. The dataset comprised deeply sampled blood TCRbeta repertoires from subjects exposed to, actively infected with, or recovered from COVID-19. The repertoires were made available in a free public database intended to serve as a resource for research on the immune response to SARS-CoV-2. Samples were obtained from the ongoing ImmuneRACE study (first 160 participants) and from 1,000 to 1,500 subjects provided by 6 global collaborators. Sample metadata almost always included a de-identified subject ID, COVID-19 status, age in years and sex. Where available, HLA class I and class II types were obtained from metadata supplied by the sample provider rather than from assay-based typing.

What the research found in general, with its limitations: How much clinical and demographic metadata was included differed by source and by participant, and the metadata was provided uncurated.

The immunoSEQ Assay, a bias-controlled multiplex PCR, was used to amplify TCRbeta CDR3 regions from genomic DNA. As for the authors' bioinformatics: Nucleated cell counts per sample were estimated from amplification of reference gene primers within the assay. Sequence reads were collapsed and filtered to measure the absolute abundance of every unique TCRbeta CDR3 rearrangement. For each sample, productive Simpson clonality was calculated as the square root of Simpson's diversity index across productive rearrangements. Here the immuneACCESS table is served through TCRdb, limited to in-frame sequences with V and J called. Missing clones are a known gap in these copies; in checked studies unresolved V genes cover under half, and the rest lacks a known reason. The D gene and trimming were derived from the DNA, and the V and J assignments and clone size from that table. This sample comprises approximately 380,000 clones, about nine tenths of them detected only once. The leading ten clones occupy 0.8% to 0.9% of the sample.

The receptor comes from a woman aged 40-49 years who had been exposed to COVID-19. Sequencing was carried out using PBMCs or T cells enriched from blood (not recorded which). The chain links TRBV7-2 with TRBJ1-1; TRBD1 is a possible D gene, resting on 6 matching bases. The sequenced DNA: TGTGCCAGCAGGATGGGGGCGAGCACTGAAGCTTTCTTT. Protein translation: CASRMGASTEAFF. The CDR3 plus the reference TRBV7-2 and TRBJ1-1 genes for the other parts give the full variable domain: GAGVSQSPSNKVTEKGKDVELRCDPISGHTALYWYRQSLGQGLEFLIYFQGNSAPDKSGLPSDRFSAERTGGSVSTLTIQRTQQEDSAVYLCASRMGASTEAFFGQGTRLTVV.